The 18 T cell receptor beta chains below come from one sample, sequenced in a study of shared T cell receptors in the human thymus. Profiled with immunoSEQ multiplex PCR; TCRdb holds only in-frame clones, not every one. The sample comprises hundreds of thousands of clones, approximately 87% of which are singletons, and approximately 0.01% rests with the top ten. A further study also used this sample, focusing on human thymus T cells.

The sample comprised thymocytes. Source of these receptors: a boy in the first two years of life with a congenital heart defect.

The chain combines TRBV4-1 with TRBJ2-1, with D hard to call. The CDR3 contains 15 residues. V lost 1 base to trimming and J lost 0 bases, with 7 bases between them. In germline, CDR1 is MGHRA, CDR2 YSYEKL. The CDR3 nucleotides are TGCGCCAGCAGCCAAGCTTGGGCCTCCTACAATGAGCAGTTCTTC. Translating it yields CASSQAWASYNEQFF.

The J gene is TRBJ1-1, the V gene TRBV29-1; no clear D. This CDR3 has 13 residues. Germline CDR1 reads SQVTM; CDR2 reads ANQGSEA. V lost 7 bases and J 4 bases, leaving 16 bases between the germline ends. CDR3 DNA: TGCAGCGCCTGGACCCCCGAGGGCACTGAAGCTTTCTTT. It codes for CSAWTPEGTEAFF.

The rearrangement joins TRBV6-5 to TRBJ1-4; 8 bases are a match to TRBD1. CDR1 and CDR2 from the germline V gene are MNHEY and SVGAGI. V lost 6 bases and J lost 8; bases outside the gene matches: 8. The CDR3 consists of 14 residues. The CDR3 loop reads CASRPGQGEEKLFF. The CDR3 DNA reads as TGTGCCAGCAGACCTGGACAGGGTGAAGAAAAACTGTTTTTT.

This chain links TRBV27 with TRBJ2-2; 8 bases line up with TRBD1. This CDR3 is built from 15 residues. The germline V gene encodes CDR1 MNHEY and CDR2 SMNVEV (reference sequence). The V gene end was trimmed by 5 bases and the J gene end by 3 bases; junction bases not matched to a gene: 5. The CDR3 reads CASSPQGAYTGELFF. Written as DNA, the CDR3 is TGTGCCAGCAGTCCTCAGGGGGCGTACACCGGGGAGCTGTTTTTT.

The V gene is TRBV4-1, the J gene TRBJ2-7; TRBD2 agrees at 11 bases. Germline V gene data show CDR1 as MGHRA and CDR2 as YSYEKL. Germline trimming cut 3 bases from V and 3 bases from J; bases unmatched to any gene: 10. The CDR3 covers 17 residues. The CDR3 is CASSHPPGLADDYEQYF. CDR3 bases: TGCGCCAGCAGCCACCCCCCGGGACTAGCGGATGACTACGAGCAGTACTTC.

The rearrangement links TRBV23-1 to TRBJ1-5, with TRBD1 matching over 10 bases. TRBV23-1 is an open reading frame whose function is uncertain. The CDR3 spans 17 residues. J gave up 6 bases and V 2 bases, and 10 bases lay outside the gene matches. CDR3 sequence: CASSQRGPRQGAQPQHF. As DNA, the CDR3 is TGCGCCAGCAGTCAAAGAGGCCCTCGACAGGGGGCTCAGCCCCAGCATTTT.

The chain is built from TRBV30 and TRBJ1-2, with a tentative D call TRBD1 (5 bases). This CDR3 comprises 12 residues. The germline V and J ends were trimmed by 4 bases and 2 bases, with 8 bases remaining between them. CDR1 is GTSNPN, CDR2 SVGIG, per germline (reference sequence). In DNA, the CDR3 is TGTGCCTGGAACAGGTCCAACTATGGCTACACCTTC. This codes for CAWNRSNYGYTF.

V is TRBV10-1 and J is TRBJ2-5; no firm D call. Germline values: CDR1 WNHNN, CDR2 SYGVQD (reference sequence). Deletions cut 2 bases from V and 2 bases from J, with 18 bases between. This CDR3 is 17 amino acids long. The CDR3 here is CASSEKSTVPIQETQYF. The DNA of the CDR3 is TGCGCCAGCAGTGAGAAGTCAACAGTTCCGATTCAAGAGACCCAGTACTTC.

The chain employs TRBV9 and TRBJ2-1, with 7 bases lining up with TRBD2. Germline CDR1 is SGDLS and CDR2 is YYNGEE. V lost 2 bases and J lost 3; bases outside the gene matches: 5. The CDR3 loop spans 15 amino acids. In nucleotides, the CDR3 is TGTGCCAGCAGCGTCCGGGACTACCTCTACAATGAGCAGTTCTTC. As protein: CASSVRDYLYNEQFF.

The chain is built from TRBV19 and TRBJ2-7; 8 positions agree with TRBD1. Germline lookup yields CDR1 LNHDA and CDR2 SQIVND (reference sequence). V gave up 3 bases and J gave up 3 bases; unmatched junction bases: 10. CDR3 size: 16 residues. CDR3 sequence reads: CASSMSYDRGDYEQYF. The CDR3, as DNA: TGTGCCAGTAGTATGTCCTACGACAGGGGCGACTACGAGCAGTACTTC.

The rearrangement joins TRBV5-1 to TRBJ2-2; 8 nucleotides line up with TRBD1. Germline V gene sequence: CDR1 SGHRS, CDR2 YFSETQ. The CDR3 contains 17 residues. Losses at the gene ends were 3 bases for V and 6 bases for J; bases not matched to a gene: 13. CDR3 region: CASSYGRTGLVAGELFF. The DNA of the CDR3 is TGCGCCAGCAGCTACGGACGGACAGGGTTAGTGGCCGGGGAGCTGTTTTTT.

J is TRBJ1-2 and V is TRBV2; 8 nucleotides agree with TRBD1. This CDR3 region has 17 residues. The J segment lost 8 bases and the V segment lost 5 bases, leaving 19 bases of the junction unmatched. Germline lookup yields CDR1 SNHLY and CDR2 FYNNEI. CDR3 DNA: TGTGCCAGCAGTAGGCTGGAGACAGGGGAAGACGGCGGCGGCTACACCTTC. Protein: CASSRLETGEDGGGYTF.

This rearrangement joins TRBV27 to TRBJ2-3; D possibly corresponds to TRBD2 (5 bases). Trimming stripped 5 bases from V and 4 bases from J, with 19 bases between. The CDR3 consists of 16 residues. The germline V gene encodes CDR1 MNHEY and CDR2 SMNVEV (reference sequence). This chain's CDR3 is CASSRRLAGWSDTQYF. Here the CDR3 DNA reads TGTGCCAGCAGTCGCCGCTTGGCGGGTTGGTCAGATACGCAGTATTTT.

The V gene is TRBV5-6, the J gene TRBJ2-2; 10 nucleotides align to TRBD2. The CDR3 sequence is 16 residues long. The germline CDR1 and CDR2 sequences are SGHDT and YYEEEE. J lost 6 bases, V lost 3 bases, and 8 bases had no gene match. The CDR3 nucleotides are TGTGCCAGCAGCTGGGGTACTAGCGGGAAATCCGGGGAGCTGTTTTTT. This sequence encodes CASSWGTSGKSGELFF.

V usage is TRBV10-1 and J usage is TRBJ2-3; 9 bases align to TRBD2. V trimming: 3 bases; J trimming: 4 bases; junction bases outside the gene matches: 8. CDR3 length equals 16 residues. CDR1 is WNHNN and CDR2 is SYGVQD in the germline V gene (reference sequence). CDR3 region: CASSDTAGGPPDTQYF. The CDR3 nucleotides are TGCGCCAGCAGTGATACAGCGGGAGGCCCGCCAGATACGCAGTATTTT.

This rearrangement joins TRBV9 to TRBJ1-5; D perhaps matches TRBD1 (6 bases). The length of the CDR3 is 15 residues. CDR1 is SGDLS and CDR2 is YYNGEE in the germline V gene. The V and J ends lost 4 bases and 1 base respectively, with 12 bases between them. The CDR3 sequence is CASSPRGGSNQPQHF. CDR3 nucleotide sequence: TGTGCCAGCAGCCCCAGAGGGGGAAGCAATCAGCCCCAGCATTTT. Full variable domain (rest looked up from reference TRBV9 and TRBJ1-5): DSGVTQTPKHLITATGQRVTLRCSPRSGDLSVYWYQQSLDQGLQFLIQYYNGEERAKGNILERFSAQQFPDLHSELNLSSLELGDSALYFCASSPRGGSNQPQHFGDGTRLSIL.

This chain connects TRBV18 to TRBJ2-6; D not resolved. Germline CDR1 is KGHSH and CDR2 is LQKENI. The V end lost 6 bases, the J end lost 0 bases, and 12 bases lay between the germline ends. This CDR3 has 16 amino acids. The CDR3 DNA follows: TGTGCCAGCTCGCCGTCCCGGAGCTCTGGGGCCAACGTCCTGACTTTC. This encodes CASSPSRSSGANVLTF. Full variable domain (outside the CDR3, taken from reference TRBV18 and TRBJ2-6): NAGVMQNPRHLVRRRGQEARLRCSPMKGHSHVYWYRQLPEEGLKFMVYLQKENIIDESGMPKERFSAEFPKEGPSILRIQQVVRGDSAAYFCASSPSRSSGANVLTFGAGSRLTVL.

The chain employs TRBV7-8 and TRBJ2-3, with TRBD2 identical over 11 bases. From germline, CDR1 is SGHVS and CDR2 FQNEAQ. The length of the CDR3 is 16 residues. V lost 5 bases and J lost 6; bases outside the gene matches: 10. CDR3 nucleotide sequence: TGTGCCAGCAGCACTAGCGGGAGTAAGGCACGCGATACGCAGTATTTT. Translation gives CASSTSGSKARDTQYF.